What follows describes a single T cell receptor (beta chain). The sample is drawn from a study of CD8 T cells in Susac syndrome. Reverse transcription of roughly 0.45 to 1 ug RNA used random hexamers. TCRdb ran MiXCR on the immunoSEQ multiplex PCR reads and lists one entry per CDR3 protein. The sample lists around 180,000 distinct CDR3 sequences, 94% seen once, with roughly 0.12% in the top ten. The TCR was taken from a human donor with Susac syndrome. Sequencing was carried out using CD4+ T cells from PBMCs.

This CDR3 reads CASSYSGLIASEQFF. CDR3 DNA sequence: TGTGCCAGCAGTTACTCCGGACTAATCGCCAGTGAGCAGTTCTTC. The chain employs TRBV6-5 and TRBJ2-1; D perhaps matches TRBD2 (6 bases). The CDR3 contains 15 residues. Germline V gives CDR1 MNHEY, CDR2 SVGAGI. Trimming took off 0 bases at V and 9 bases at J, with 15 bases between the two ends.